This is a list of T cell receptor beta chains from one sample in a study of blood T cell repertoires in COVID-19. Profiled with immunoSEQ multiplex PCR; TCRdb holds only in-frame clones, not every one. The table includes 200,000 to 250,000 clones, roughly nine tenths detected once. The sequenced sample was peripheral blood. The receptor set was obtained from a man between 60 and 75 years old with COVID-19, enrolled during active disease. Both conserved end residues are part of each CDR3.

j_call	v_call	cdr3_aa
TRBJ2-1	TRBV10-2	CASSGRVSSYNEQFF
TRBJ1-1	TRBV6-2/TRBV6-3	CASSRRTGSGNTEAFF
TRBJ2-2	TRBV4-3	CASSQSSGRTGELFF
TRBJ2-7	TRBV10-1	CASSPGTVYEQYF
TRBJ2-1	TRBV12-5	CASGPVLNNEQFF
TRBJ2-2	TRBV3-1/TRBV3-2	CASSQEPSGSPNTGELFF
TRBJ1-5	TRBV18	CASSWGQGRQPQHF
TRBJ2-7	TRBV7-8	CASSVDRGLYEQYF
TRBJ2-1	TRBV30	CAWSHSGSWNEQFF
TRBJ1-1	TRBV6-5	CASSTTGVNTEAFF
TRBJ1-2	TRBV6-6	CASSLDSNYGYTF
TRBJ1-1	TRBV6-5	CASRKLDRVGTEAFF
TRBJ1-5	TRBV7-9	CASSSIFSRSFDQPQHF
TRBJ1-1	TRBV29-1	CSVQGQIITEAFF
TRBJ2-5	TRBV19	CASSIGGTFEETQYF
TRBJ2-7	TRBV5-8	CASSLHTYEQYF
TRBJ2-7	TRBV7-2	CASSHRTSGSEYAYEQYF
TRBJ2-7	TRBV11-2	CASSFSRAHPEQYF
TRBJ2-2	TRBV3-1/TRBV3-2	CASSPTTSGGTGELFF
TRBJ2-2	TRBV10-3	CAARAGSTGELFF
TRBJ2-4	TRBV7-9	CASSLGTGVAKNIQYF
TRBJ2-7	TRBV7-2	CASSLVGGVYEQYF
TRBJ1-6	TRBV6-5	CASRIGANSPLHF
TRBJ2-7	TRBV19	CASQKTSGVLEQYF
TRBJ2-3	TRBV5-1	CASSLARWEKGTDTQYF
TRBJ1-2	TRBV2	CASSPRYTHGYTF
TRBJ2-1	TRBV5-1	CASSRRGQGIGYNEQFF
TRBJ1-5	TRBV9	CATPGGQGASDSNQPQHF
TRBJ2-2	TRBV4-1	CASSHPTGGAGELFF
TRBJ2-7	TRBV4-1	CASSQDRGPYEQYF
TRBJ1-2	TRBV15	CATSRPGAGQPWGYTF
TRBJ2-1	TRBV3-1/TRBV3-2	CASSQPTRASSYNEQFF
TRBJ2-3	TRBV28	CASSLRTGSADTQYF
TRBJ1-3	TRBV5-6	CASSLNSPNTIYF
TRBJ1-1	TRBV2	CAIGQGPSKNTEAFF
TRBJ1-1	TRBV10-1	CASSVGQNTEAFF
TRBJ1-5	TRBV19	CASSIGGTVNQPQHF
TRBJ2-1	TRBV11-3	CASSDGGATYNEQFF
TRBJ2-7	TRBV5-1	CASSSEAVAYEQYF
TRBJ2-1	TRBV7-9	CASSSTRRVDNEQFF
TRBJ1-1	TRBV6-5	CASRAQLEAFF
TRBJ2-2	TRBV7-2	CASSPQGLAGGPSTGELFF
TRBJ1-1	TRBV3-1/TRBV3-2	CASSLQPLGRAAFF
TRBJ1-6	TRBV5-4	CASSLAGNSPLHF
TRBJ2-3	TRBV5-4	CASSLAAGTSGGAGDTQYF
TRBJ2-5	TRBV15	CATSRRETQYF
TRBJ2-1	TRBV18	CASSPRTSGSSYNEQFF
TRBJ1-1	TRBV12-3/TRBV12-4	CASRPQGSTEAFF
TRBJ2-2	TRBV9	CASSGVAPGVVYTGELFF
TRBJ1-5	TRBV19	CASSRDSRAQPQHF
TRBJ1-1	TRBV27	CASSLARMNTEAFF
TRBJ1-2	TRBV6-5	CATQDRGRNYGYTF
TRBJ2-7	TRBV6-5	CASRLPTSGSYEQYF
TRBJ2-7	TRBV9	CASSPRRGEVNHEQYF
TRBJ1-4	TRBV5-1	CASSSGQGNEKLFF
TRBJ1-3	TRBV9	CASGPGGAGDGNTIYF
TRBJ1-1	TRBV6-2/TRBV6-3	CASSLDHGDRLNTEAFF
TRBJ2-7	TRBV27	CASSLGQGLYEQYF
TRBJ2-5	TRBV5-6	CASSLYSQETQYF